This T cell receptor (beta chain) was identified during a study of T cell responses to AZD1222 COVID-19 vaccine. Generated by immunoSEQ multiplex PCR, the TCRdb table keeps only in-frame clones and is missing some. Of 110,000 or so clones in the sample, approximately 88% are singletons; the top ten hold 9.5% to 15%. The starting material was peripheral blood, obtained on day 0 of MenACWY control vaccination. The receptor was isolated from an adult in good health.

CDR3 in DNA: TGTGCCAGCGGACAGTACGAGCAGTACTTC. Its protein is CASGQYEQYF. The chain is built from TRBV27 and TRBJ2-7; the D gene is possibly TRBD1 (6 bases). Germline CDR1 and CDR2: MNHEY and SMNVEV (reference sequence). CDR3 length equals 10 residues. Between the trimmed V and J ends, which lost 8 bases and 4 bases, there was a span of 6 bases.